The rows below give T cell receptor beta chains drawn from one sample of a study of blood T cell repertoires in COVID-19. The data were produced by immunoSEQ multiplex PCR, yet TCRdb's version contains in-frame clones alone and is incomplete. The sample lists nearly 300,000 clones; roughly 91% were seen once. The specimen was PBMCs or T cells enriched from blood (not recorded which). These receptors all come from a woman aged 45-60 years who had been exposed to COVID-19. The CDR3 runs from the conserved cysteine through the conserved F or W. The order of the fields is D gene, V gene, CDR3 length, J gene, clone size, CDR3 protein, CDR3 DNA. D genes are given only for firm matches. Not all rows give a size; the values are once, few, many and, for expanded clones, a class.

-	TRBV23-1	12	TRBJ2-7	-	CASSQVTYEQYF	TGCGCCAGCAGTCAAGTAACCTACGAGCAGTACTTC
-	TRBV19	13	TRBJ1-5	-	CASSMVGPQPQHF	TGTGCCAGTAGTATGGTGGGGCCTCAGCCCCAGCATTTT
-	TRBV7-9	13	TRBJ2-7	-	CASSLVLGHEQYF	TGTGCCAGCAGCTTAGTTCTGGGCCACGAGCAGTACTTC
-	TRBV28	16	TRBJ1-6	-	CASSPAGSSYNSPLHF	TGTGCCAGCAGTCCGGCCGGGAGCTCCTATAATTCACCCCTCCACTTT
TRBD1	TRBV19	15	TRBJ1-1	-	CASSISGTANTEAFF	TGTGCCAGTAGTATTTCCGGGACAGCAAACACTGAAGCTTTCTTT
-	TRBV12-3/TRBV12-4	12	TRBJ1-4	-	CASSFRNEKLFF	TGTGCCAGCAGTTTCAGGAATGAAAAACTGTTTTTT
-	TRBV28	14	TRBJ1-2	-	CASSFNRVYYGYTF	TGTGCCAGCAGTTTTAACAGGGTTTACTATGGCTACACCTTC
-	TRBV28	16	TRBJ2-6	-	CASSPSGIGGANVLTF	TGTGCCAGCAGTCCATCAGGGATTGGGGGGGCCAACGTCCTGACTTTC
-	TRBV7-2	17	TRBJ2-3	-	CASSLSGGLYLADTQYF	TGTGCCAGCAGCTTAAGCGGAGGGCTGTACCTCGCAGATACGCAGTATTTT
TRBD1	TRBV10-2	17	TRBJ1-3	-	CASSEDGQGAYGNTIYF	TGCGCCAGCAGTGAGGACGGACAGGGGGCATATGGAAACACCATATATTTT
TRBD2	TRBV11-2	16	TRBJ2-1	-	CASRQPGLASYNEQFF	TGTGCCAGCAGGCAGCCGGGACTAGCATCCTACAATGAGCAGTTCTTC
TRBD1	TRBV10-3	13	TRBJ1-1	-	CAIRDRRSTEAFF	TGTGCCATCAGGGACAGGCGATCCACTGAAGCTTTCTTT
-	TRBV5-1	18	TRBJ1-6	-	CASSLVGQTSSYNSPLHF	TGCGCCAGCAGCTTGGTAGGACAAACCAGCTCCTATAATTCACCCCTCCACTTT
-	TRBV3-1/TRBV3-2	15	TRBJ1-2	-	CASSQTVTGTGGYTF	TGTGCCAGCAGCCAGACGGTAACAGGGACGGGTGGCTACACCTTC
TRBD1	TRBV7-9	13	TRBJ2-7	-	CASSPGQSYEQYF	TGTGCCAGCAGCCCGGGACAGTCCTACGAGCAGTACTTC
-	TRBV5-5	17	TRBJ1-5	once	CASSFQGTPYSNQPQHF	TGTGCCAGCAGCTTTCAAGGGACACCCTATAGCAATCAGCCCCAGCATTTT
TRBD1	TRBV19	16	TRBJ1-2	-	CASSTGQGVSNYGYTF	TGTGCCAGTAGTACGGGACAGGGGGTCTCGAACTATGGCTACACCTTC
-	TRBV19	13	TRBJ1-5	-	CASSRTFNQPQHF	TGTGCCAGTAGTAGGACTTTTAATCAGCCCCAGCATTTT
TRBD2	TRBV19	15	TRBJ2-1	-	CASRPGLAGLNEQFF	TGTGCCAGTAGACCGGGACTAGCGGGGCTCAATGAGCAGTTCTTC
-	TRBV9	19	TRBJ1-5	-	CASSVALGRQVFSNQPQHF	TGTGCCAGCAGCGTAGCCCTAGGGAGACAGGTCTTTAGCAATCAGCCCCAGCATTTT
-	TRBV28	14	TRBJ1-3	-	CASRGWGPGNTIYF	TGTGCCAGCAGAGGGTGGGGGCCTGGAAACACCATATATTTT
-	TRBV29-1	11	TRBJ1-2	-	CSVELRGGYTF	TGCAGCGTTGAGCTGCGGGGGGGCTACACCTTC
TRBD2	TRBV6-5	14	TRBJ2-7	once	CASAWERGAYEQYF	TGTGCCAGCGCGTGGGAGCGGGGGGCCTACGAGCAGTACTTC
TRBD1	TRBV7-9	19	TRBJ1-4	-	CASSGRMSGQGSTNEKLFF	TGTGCCAGCAGCGGCCGTATGTCGGGACAGGGATCAACTAATGAAAAACTGTTTTTT
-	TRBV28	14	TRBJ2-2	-	CASSRTQNTGELFF	TGTGCCAGCAGTCGGACACAGAACACCGGGGAGCTGTTTTTT
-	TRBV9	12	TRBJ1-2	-	CASSTHRVGYTF	TGTGCCAGCAGCACACACAGGGTTGGCTACACCTTC
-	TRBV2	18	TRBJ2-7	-	CASSEALAFAGFLYEQYF	TGTGCCAGCAGTGAAGCGCTTGCGTTCGCCGGGTTTTTATACGAGCAGTACTTC
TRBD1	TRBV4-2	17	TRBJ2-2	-	CASSQYGTGSNTGELFF	TGTGCCAGCAGCCAGTACGGGACAGGGTCGAACACCGGGGAGCTGTTTTTT
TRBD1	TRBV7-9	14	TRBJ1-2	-	CASSLGTGVYGYTF	TGTGCCAGCAGCTTAGGGACAGGGGTCTATGGCTACACCTTC
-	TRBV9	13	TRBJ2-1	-	CASSVSSEGEQFF	TGTGCCAGCAGCGTATCCAGCGAAGGTGAGCAGTTCTTC
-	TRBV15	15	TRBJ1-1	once	CATSIEGSMNTEAFF	TGTGCCACCAGCATCGAGGGTTCAATGAACACTGAAGCTTTCTTT
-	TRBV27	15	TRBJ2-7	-	CASSLGAGVSYEQYF	TGTGCCAGCAGTTTAGGGGCAGGGGTTTCCTACGAGCAGTACTTC
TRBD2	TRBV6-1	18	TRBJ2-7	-	CASSERLAGSWSSYEQYF	TGTGCCAGCAGTGAAAGACTAGCGGGTTCTTGGAGCTCCTACGAGCAGTACTTC
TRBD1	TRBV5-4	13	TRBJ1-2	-	CASSRQGNYGYTF	TGTGCCAGCAGTCGACAGGGTAACTATGGCTACACCTTC
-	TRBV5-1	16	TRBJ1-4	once	CASSSEDGTTNEKLFF	TGCGCCAGCAGCTCAGAGGACGGGACAACTAATGAAAAACTGTTTTTT
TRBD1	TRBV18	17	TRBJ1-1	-	CASSAPGTGGGNTEAFF	TGTGCCAGCTCAGCGCCCGGGACAGGGGGGGGGAACACTGAAGCTTTCTTT
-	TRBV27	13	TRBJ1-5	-	CASTQRGGQPQHF	TGTGCCAGCACCCAACGGGGGGGTCAGCCCCAGCATTTT
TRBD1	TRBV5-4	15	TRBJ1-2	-	CASSAGQGMGYGYTF	TGTGCCAGCAGCGCCGGACAGGGTATGGGGTATGGCTACACCTTC
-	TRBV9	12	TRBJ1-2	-	CASSVNSYGYTF	TGTGCCAGCAGCGTTAACAGCTATGGCTACACCTTC
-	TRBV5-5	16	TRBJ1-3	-	CASSLDVQGTGNTIYF	TGTGCCAGCAGCTTGGACGTGCAGGGGACTGGAAACACCATATATTTT
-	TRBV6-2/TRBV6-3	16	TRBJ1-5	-	CASSYGTTGPNQPQHF	TGTGCCAGCAGTTACGGGACTACAGGCCCCAATCAGCCCCAGCATTTT
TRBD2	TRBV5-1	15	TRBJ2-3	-	CASSLVGGAIDTQYF	TGCGCCAGCAGCTTGGTCGGGGGGGCTATAGATACGCAGTATTTT
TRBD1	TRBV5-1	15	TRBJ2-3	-	CASSFQGADTDTQYF	TGCGCCAGCAGCTTTCAGGGGGCGGACACAGATACGCAGTATTTT
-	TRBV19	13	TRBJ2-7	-	CASSILSGNEQYF	TGTGCCAGTAGTATCCTTTCGGGGAACGAGCAGTACTTC
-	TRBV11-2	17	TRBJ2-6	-	CASSNGQMSSGANVLTF	TGTGCCAGCAGCAATGGACAGATGAGCTCTGGGGCCAACGTCCTGACTTTC
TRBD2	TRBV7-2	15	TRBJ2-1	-	CASSPRTSWDNEQFF	TGTGCCAGCAGCCCCCGGACTAGCTGGGACAATGAGCAGTTCTTC